This T cell receptor (beta chain) comes out of a study of T cell responses to AZD1222 COVID-19 vaccine. This table comes from immunoSEQ multiplex PCR, and its TCRdb copy is limited to in-frame clones, with some not included. The sample lists about 100,000 clones, about 87% occurring once. About this clone: The target antigen is unknown.

With V trimmed by 8 bases and J by 1 base, 6 bases remained unmatched. Per germline, CDR1 GTSNPN and CDR2 SVGIG (reference sequence). The CDR3 covers 14 residues. Study-wide results and limits: As reported, nearly half of all spike-specific TCRs target variant regions that are unmutated.

Sample: peripheral blood, taken on day 0 of AZD1222 vaccination. This chain connects TRBV30 to TRBJ2-3, with 10 bases aligning to TRBD1. The receptor's source is an adult in good health. CDR3 coding DNA: TGTGCCACAGCCGGGACAGGGGGCACAGATACGCAGTATTTT. Translation gives CATAGTGGTDTQYF.